This TCR beta chain was recorded in a study of blood T cell repertoires in COVID-19 (dated by TCRdb to the early 2020s). Concerning the study at large: Collaborator samples came from the United States, Italy and Spain and covered acute and convalescent phases of COVID-19. The prospective study material was composed of cDNA or gDNA derived from T cells, B-cell-depleted T cells, or PBMCs. Subjects who had been exposed to COVID-19, were actively infected with it, or had recovered from it provided the deeply sampled blood TCRbeta repertoires that made up the dataset. The repertoires were released in a freely available public database intended as a resource for research on the immune response to SARS-CoV-2. The samples were drawn from the first 160 participants of the ongoing ImmuneRACE study and from 1,200 or so subjects provided by 6 global collaborators. Sample metadata almost always included a de-identified subject ID, COVID-19 status, age in years and sex. Where available, HLA class I and class II types were taken from metadata supplied by the sample provider and were not determined by assay-based typing. General conclusions and limits of the study: Clinical and demographic metadata were provided uncurated, with the amount varying by source and participant.

This clone has a single count. The antigen this receptor binds is unknown. Per-nucleotide qualities are absent, and no much larger clonotype sits a single base away. TCRbeta CDR3 regions were amplified from genomic DNA using the immunoSEQ Assay, a bias-controlled multiplex PCR. As for how the authors treated the data: Within the assay, amplification of reference gene primers was used to estimate how many nucleated cells each sample contained. Sequence reads were collapsed and filtered to measure the absolute abundance of every unique TCRbeta CDR3 rearrangement. For each sample, productive Simpson clonality was calculated as the square root of Simpson's diversity index over productive rearrangements. TCRdb obtained this table from immuneACCESS and retained in-frame rearrangements with V and J assigned. These tables miss some clones; where compared with another copy, unresolved V genes account for less than half of the shortfall, and the remainder is unexplained. V and J calls and clone size come straight from that table; D and trimming were deduced from the DNA. Within this sample are approximately 110,000 clones, with approximately 80% of them counted one time only. Together, the top ten hold roughly 0.89% of the sample.

The collaborating institutions used their own protocols to collect whole blood in K2EDTA tubes. For TCRbeta analysis, collaborators shipped samples as frozen whole blood, isolated PBMCs, or DNA extracted from either of those sample types. V and J lose 0 bases and 3 bases, and a span of 9 bases separates them. The CDR1 and CDR2 encoded by the germline V gene (reference sequence) are LGHDT and YNNKEL. The CDR3 spans 14 residues, from the cysteine through the phenylalanine. Just the 42-base CDR3 DNA is kept, in frame starting at base 1. Sequences were obtained from peripheral blood. This clonotype originated in a woman aged 70-85 years with acute or convalescent COVID-19. The V gene is TRBV3-1 (or the pseudogene TRBV3-2) and the J gene is TRBJ2-7, with an unclear D gene assignment. In nucleotides, the sequence is TGTGCCAGCAGCCAAGAGCGATTATTCTACGAGCAGTACTTC. The resulting protein is CASSQERLFYEQYF.